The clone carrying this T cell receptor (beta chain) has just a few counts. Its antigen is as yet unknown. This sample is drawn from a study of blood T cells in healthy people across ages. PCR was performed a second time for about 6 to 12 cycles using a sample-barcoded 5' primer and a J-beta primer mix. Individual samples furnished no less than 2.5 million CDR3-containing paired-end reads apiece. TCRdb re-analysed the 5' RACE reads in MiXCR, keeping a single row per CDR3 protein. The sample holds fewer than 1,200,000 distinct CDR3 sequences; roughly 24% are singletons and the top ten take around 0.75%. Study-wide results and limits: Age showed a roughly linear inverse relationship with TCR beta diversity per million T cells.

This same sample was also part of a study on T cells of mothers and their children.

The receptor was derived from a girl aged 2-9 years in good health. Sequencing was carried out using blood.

The CDR3 protein is CASSLLTGRGYTF. CDR3 bases: TGTGCCAGCAGTTTATTGACAGGGCGAGGCTACACCTTC. This chain links TRBV27 with TRBJ1-2, with TRBD1 matching 7 bases. The V segment lost 1 base and the J segment 8 bases; nucleotides outside the gene matches: 4. CDR1 is MNHEY and CDR2 is SMNVEV in the germline V gene (reference sequence). This CDR3 is built from 13 residues.